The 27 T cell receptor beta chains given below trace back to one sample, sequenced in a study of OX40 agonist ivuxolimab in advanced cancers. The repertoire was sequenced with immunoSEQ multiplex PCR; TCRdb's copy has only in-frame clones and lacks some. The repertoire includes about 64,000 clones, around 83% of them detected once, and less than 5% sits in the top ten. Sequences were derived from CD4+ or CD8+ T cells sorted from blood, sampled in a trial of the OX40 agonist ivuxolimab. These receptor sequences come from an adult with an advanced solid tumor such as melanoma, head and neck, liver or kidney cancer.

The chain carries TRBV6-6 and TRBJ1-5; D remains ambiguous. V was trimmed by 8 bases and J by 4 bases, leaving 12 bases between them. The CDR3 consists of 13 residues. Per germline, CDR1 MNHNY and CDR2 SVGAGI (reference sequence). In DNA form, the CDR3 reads TGTGCCAGCCGTGTTCAGGCAAATCAGCCCCAGCATTTT. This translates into CASRVQANQPQHF.

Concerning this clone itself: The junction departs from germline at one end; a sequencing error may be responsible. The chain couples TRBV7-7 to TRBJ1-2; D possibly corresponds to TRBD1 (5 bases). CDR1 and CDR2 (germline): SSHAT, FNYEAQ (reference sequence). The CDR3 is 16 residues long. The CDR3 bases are TGTGCTAGCAGCCCCCTGGGGACCGAGGGACACTATGGCTACACCTTC. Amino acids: CASSPLGTEGHYGYTF. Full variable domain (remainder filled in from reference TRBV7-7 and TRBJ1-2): GAGVSQSPRYKVTKRGQDVTLRCDPISSHATLYWYQQALGQGPEFLTYFNYEAQPDKSGLPSDRFSAERPEGSISTLTIQRTEQRDSAMYRCASSPLGTEGHYGYTFGSGTRLTVV.

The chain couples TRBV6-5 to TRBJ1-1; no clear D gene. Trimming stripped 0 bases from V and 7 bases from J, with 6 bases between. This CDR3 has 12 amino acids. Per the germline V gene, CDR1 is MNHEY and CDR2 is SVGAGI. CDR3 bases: TGTGCCAGCAGTTACTCGGGGAATGAAGCTTTCTTT. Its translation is CASSYSGNEAFF.

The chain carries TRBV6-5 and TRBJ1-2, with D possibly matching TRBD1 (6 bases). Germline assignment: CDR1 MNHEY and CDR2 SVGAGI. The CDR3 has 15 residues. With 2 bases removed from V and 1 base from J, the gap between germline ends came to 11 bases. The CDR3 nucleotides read TGTGCCAGCAGTTACGCTGAGGGGGTTAACTATGGCTACACCTTC. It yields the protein CASSYAEGVNYGYTF.

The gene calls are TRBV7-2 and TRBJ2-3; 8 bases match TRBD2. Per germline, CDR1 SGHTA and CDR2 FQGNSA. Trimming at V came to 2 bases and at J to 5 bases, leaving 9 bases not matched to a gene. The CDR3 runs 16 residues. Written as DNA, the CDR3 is TGTGCCAGCAGCTTAATAGGGGGGCTAGCGGGAGATACGCAGTATTTT. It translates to CASSLIGGLAGDTQYF.

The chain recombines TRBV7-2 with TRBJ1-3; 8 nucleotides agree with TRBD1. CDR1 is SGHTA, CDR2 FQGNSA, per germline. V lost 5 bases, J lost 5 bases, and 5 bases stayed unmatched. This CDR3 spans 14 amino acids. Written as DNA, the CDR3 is TGTGCCAGCAGCGTTGACAGGGGAAGAAACACCATATATTTT. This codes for CASSVDRGRNTIYF.

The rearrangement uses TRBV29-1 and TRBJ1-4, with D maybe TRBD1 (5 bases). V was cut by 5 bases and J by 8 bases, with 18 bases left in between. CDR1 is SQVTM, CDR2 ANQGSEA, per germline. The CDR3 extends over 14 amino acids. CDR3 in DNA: TGCAGCGTTACTACAGGTACTCAGGGCGAAAAACTGTTTTTT. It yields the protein CSVTTGTQGEKLFF.

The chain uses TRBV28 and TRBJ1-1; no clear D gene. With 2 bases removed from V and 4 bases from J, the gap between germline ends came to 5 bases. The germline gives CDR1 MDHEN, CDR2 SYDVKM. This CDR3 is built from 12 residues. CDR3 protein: CASSLMVTEAFF. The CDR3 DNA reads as TGTGCCAGCAGTTTAATGGTCACTGAAGCTTTCTTT.

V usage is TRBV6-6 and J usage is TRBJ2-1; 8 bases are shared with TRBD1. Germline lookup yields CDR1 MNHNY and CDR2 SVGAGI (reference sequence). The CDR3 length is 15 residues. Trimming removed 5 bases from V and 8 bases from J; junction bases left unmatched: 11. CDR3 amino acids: CASSGQGARTDEQFF. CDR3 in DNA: TGTGCCAGCAGTGGACAGGGAGCTCGAACAGATGAGCAGTTCTTC.

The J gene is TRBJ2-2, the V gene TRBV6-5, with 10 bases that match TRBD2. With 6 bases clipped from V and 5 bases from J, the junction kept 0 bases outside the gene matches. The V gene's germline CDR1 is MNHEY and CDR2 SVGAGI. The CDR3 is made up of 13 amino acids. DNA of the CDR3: TGTGCCAGCAGGACTAGCGGGACCGGGGAGCTGTTTTTT. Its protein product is CASRTSGTGELFF.

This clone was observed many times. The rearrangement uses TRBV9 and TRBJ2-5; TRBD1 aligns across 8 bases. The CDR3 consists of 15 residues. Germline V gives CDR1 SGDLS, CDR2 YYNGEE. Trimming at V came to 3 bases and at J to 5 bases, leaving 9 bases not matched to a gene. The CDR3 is CASSASTGEGETQYF. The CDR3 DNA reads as TGTGCCAGCAGCGCCTCGACAGGGGAAGGCGAGACCCAGTACTTC.

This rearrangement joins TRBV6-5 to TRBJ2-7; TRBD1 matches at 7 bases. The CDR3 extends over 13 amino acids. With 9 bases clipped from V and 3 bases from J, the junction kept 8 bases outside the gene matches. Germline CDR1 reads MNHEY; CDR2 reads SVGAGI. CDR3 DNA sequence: TGTGCCAGATTCGGGACAGAGTACTACGAGCAGTACTTC. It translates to CARFGTEYYEQYF.

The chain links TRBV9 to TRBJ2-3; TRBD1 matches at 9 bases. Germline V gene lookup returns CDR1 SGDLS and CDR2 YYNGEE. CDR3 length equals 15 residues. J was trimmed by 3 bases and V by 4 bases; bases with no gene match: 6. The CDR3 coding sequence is TGTGCCAGCAGCCTACAGGGGGCTCGGACAGATACGCAGTATTTT. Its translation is CASSLQGARTDTQYF.

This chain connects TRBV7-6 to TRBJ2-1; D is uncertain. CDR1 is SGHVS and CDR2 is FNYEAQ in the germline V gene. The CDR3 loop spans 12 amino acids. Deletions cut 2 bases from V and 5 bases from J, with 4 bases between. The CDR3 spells CASSLPNNEQFF. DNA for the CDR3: TGTGCCAGCAGCTTACCCAACAATGAGCAGTTCTTC.

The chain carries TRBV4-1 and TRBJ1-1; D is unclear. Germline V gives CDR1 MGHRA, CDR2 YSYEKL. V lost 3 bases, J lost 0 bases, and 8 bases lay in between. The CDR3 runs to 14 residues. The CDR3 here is CASSHPLLNTEAFF. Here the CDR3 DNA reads TGCGCCAGCAGCCACCCACTCCTGAACACTGAAGCTTTCTTT.

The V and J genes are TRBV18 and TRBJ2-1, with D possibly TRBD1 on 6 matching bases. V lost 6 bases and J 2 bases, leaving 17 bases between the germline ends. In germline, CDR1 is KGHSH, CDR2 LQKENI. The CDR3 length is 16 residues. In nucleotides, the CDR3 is TGTGCCAGCTCCCCAACTCCGGGACACACCTACAATGAGCAGTTCTTC. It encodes CASSPTPGHTYNEQFF. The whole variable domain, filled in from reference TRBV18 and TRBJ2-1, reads NAGVMQNPRHLVRRRGQEARLRCSPMKGHSHVYWYRQLPEEGLKFMVYLQKENIIDESGMPKERFSAEFPKEGPSILRIQQVVRGDSAAYFCASSPTPGHTYNEQFFGPGTRLTVL.

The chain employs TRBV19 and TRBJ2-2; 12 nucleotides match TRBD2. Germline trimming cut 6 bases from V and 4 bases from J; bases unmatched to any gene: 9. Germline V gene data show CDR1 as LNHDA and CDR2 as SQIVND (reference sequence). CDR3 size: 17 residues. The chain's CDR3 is CASSTTTSGGPTGELFF. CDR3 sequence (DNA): TGTGCCAGTAGCACAACAACTAGCGGGGGGCCCACCGGGGAGCTGTTTTTT.

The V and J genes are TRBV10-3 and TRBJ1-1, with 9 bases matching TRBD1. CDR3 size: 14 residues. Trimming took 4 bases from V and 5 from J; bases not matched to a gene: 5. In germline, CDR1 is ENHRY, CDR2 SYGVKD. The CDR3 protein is CAISGDREGTEAFF. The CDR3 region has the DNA TGTGCCATCAGTGGGGACAGGGAGGGAACTGAAGCTTTCTTT.

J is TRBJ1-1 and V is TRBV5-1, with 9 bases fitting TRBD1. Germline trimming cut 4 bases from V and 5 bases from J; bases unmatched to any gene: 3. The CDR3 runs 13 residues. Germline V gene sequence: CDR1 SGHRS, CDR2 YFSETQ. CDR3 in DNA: TGCGCCAGCAGCACCGGGACAGGGACTGAAGCTTTCTTT. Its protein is CASSTGTGTEAFF.

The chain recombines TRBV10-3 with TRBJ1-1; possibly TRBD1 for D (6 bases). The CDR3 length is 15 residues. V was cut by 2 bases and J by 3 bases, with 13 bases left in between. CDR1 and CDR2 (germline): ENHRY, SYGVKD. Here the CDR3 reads CAISERGGGHTEAFF. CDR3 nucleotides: TGTGCCATCAGTGAGCGGGGGGGCGGGCACACTGAAGCTTTCTTT.

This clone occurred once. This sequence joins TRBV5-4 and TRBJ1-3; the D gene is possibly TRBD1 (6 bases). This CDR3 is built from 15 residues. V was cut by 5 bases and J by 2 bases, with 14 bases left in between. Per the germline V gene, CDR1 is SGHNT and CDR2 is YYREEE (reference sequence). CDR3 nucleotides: TGTGCCAGCAGTACAGGGCTGTTCACTGGAAACACCATATATTTT. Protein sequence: CASSTGLFTGNTIYF. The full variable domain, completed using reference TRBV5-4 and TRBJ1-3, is ETGVTQSPTHLIKTRGQQVTLRCSSQSGHNTVSWYQQALGQGPQFIFQYYREEENGRGNFPPRFSGLQFPNYSSELNVNALELDDSALYLCASSTGLFTGNTIYFGEGSWLTVV.

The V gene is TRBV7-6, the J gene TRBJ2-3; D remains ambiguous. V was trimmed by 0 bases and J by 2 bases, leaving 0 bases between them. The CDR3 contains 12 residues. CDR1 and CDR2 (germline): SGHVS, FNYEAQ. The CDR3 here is CASSLATDTQYF. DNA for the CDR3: TGTGCCAGCAGCTTAGCCACAGATACGCAGTATTTT.

The CDR3 DNA follows: TGTGCCAGCAGCGACCGGACAGGGGGCAACTACGAGCAGTACTTC. Translated, it gives CASSDRTGGNYEQYF. V is TRBV11-3 and J is TRBJ2-7; 11 bases align to TRBD1. Germline lookup yields CDR1 SGHNT and CDR2 YENEEA. After removal of 5 bases from V and 3 bases from J, the junction contained 6 bases not matched to a gene. The CDR3 runs 15 residues. Using reference TRBV11-3 and TRBJ2-7 for the parts outside the CDR3, the full variable domain is EAGVVQSPRYKIIEKKQPVAFWCNPISGHNTLYWYLQNLGQGPELLIRYENEEAVDDSQLPKDRFSAERLKGVDSTLKIQPAELGDSAVYLCASSDRTGGNYEQYFGPGTRLTVT.

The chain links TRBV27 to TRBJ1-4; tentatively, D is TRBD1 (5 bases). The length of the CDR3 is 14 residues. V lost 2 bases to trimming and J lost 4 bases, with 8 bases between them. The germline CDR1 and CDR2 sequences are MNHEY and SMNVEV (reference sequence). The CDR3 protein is CASSLRQYNEKLFF. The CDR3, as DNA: TGTGCCAGCAGTTTAAGACAGTATAATGAAAAACTGTTTTTT.

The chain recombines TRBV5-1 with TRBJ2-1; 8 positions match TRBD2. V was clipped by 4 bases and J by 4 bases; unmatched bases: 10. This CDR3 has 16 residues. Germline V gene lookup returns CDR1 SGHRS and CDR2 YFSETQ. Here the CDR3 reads CASSGEAGGRYNEQFF. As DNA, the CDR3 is TGCGCCAGCAGCGGGGAGGCGGGGGGACGATACAATGAGCAGTTCTTC.

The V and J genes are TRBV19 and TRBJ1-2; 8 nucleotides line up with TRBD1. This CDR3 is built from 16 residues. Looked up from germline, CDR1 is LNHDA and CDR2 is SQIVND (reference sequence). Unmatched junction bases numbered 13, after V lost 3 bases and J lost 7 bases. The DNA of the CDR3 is TGTGCCAGTAGTATTGTGGGAGCAGGGGGCGTCGGTGGCTACACCTTC. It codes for CASSIVGAGGVGGYTF.

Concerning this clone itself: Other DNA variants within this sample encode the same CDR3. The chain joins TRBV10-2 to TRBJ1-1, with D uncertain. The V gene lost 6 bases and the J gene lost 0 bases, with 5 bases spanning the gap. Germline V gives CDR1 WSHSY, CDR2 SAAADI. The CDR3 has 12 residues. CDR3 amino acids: CASRDLNTEAFF. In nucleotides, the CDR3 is TGCGCCAGCAGGGACCTGAACACTGAAGCTTTCTTT.